This T cell receptor beta chain was found in a study of OX40 agonist ivuxolimab in advanced cancers. Broader study findings: CD8+ T cells showed, on average, more clonal expansion than CD4+ cells. A proportion of nonresponders additionally exhibited low normalized T-cell clonal expansion. Clonal expansion among partial responders at 0.1-3.0 mg/kg ranked near the lowest.

This CDR3 contains 14 residues. Germline loops: CDR1 SEHNR, CDR2 FQNEAQ (reference sequence). V was trimmed by 4 bases and J by 8 bases, leaving 17 bases between them. The data were produced by immunoSEQ multiplex PCR, yet TCRdb's version contains in-frame clones alone and is incomplete. The data hold tens of thousands of clones, with about 85% observed a single time. As concerns this clone: The antigen remains unidentified.

This clonotype was sampled from an adult with an advanced solid tumor such as melanoma, head and neck, liver or kidney cancer. The sequencing used CD4+ or CD8+ T cells sorted from blood, collected in a trial of the OX40 agonist ivuxolimab. V is TRBV7-9 and J is TRBJ1-2; D uncertain. CDR3 nucleotides: TGTGCCAGCAGCTCGGTGGGGTCACTGCGGGGCTACACCTTC. This codes for CASSSVGSLRGYTF.